The rows below give T cell receptor beta chains drawn from one sample of a study of blood T cell repertoires in COVID-19. Assay: immunoSEQ multiplex PCR; the TCRdb copy retains only in-frame clones and omits some. This sample yields about 76,000 clones, of which about 90% are seen a single time; 12% belongs to the top ten. Sequencing was performed on peripheral blood. The receptors were sampled from a human donor in a cohort sampled during active COVID-19. The CDR3 runs from the conserved cysteine through the conserved F or W. A D gene is named only where the DNA matches it firmly. For some rows the clone size is stated as once, few or many, or as a class when expanded; others skip it.

TRBV2	-	TRBD1	TRBJ1-5	TGTGCCAGCAGGGGCACCGGGACAGTGAATCAGCCCCAGCATTTT	CASRGTGTVNQPQHF
TRBV11-2	-	-	TRBJ2-2	TGTGCCAGCAGCTTGGGCTCGCGGGCTAACACCGGGGAGCTGTTTTTT	CASSLGSRANTGELFF
TRBV30	-	-	TRBJ2-3	TGTGCCTGGGGGCAAACAACAGATACGCAGTATTTT	CAWGQTTDTQYF
TRBV5-8	-	TRBD1	TRBJ2-7	TGTGCCAGCAGTCCCGGACAGGATCCTACCTACGAGCAGTACTTC	CASSPGQDPTYEQYF
TRBV9	-	TRBD1	TRBJ2-5	TGTGCCAGCAGCGTAGCGACAGGGGGACAAGAGACCCAGTACTTC	CASSVATGGQETQYF
TRBV5-8	-	TRBD2	TRBJ2-3	TGTGCCAGCAGCTACGGGACTAGCGGTATCACAGATACGCAGTATTTT	CASSYGTSGITDTQYF
TRBV7-9	-	TRBD2	TRBJ2-3	TGTGCCAGCACCTCTTTCCTCCCGGGACTAGCGTCGACCCTCACAGATACGCAGTATTTT	CASTSFLPGLASTLTDTQYF
TRBV24-1	-	-	TRBJ2-2	TGTGCCACCAGTGATCAGGCACCCGGGGAGCTGTTTTTT	CATSDQAPGELFF
TRBV28	-	-	TRBJ2-1	TGTGCCAGCCTAGCGTCCATTCTGCCTAGAAATGAGCAGTTCTTC	CASLASILPRNEQFF
TRBV19	-	-	TRBJ1-4	TGTGCCAGTAGTATTGGGGCGGGAGCAACTAATGAAAAACTGTTTTTT	CASSIGAGATNEKLFF
TRBV6-5	-	-	TRBJ2-7	TGTGCCAGCAGGAGAGAAGGGGGTGAGCAGTACTTC	CASRREGGEQYF
TRBV4-2	-	-	TRBJ1-1	TGTGCCAGCAGCCAAGATCCCAGGGTCACTGAAGCTTTCTTT	CASSQDPRVTEAFF
TRBV10-1	-	TRBD2	TRBJ2-3	TGCGCCAGCAGTGAGTCGGAAGCGGGGGGACGCACAGATACGCAGTATTTT	CASSESEAGGRTDTQYF
TRBV7-2	-	TRBD1	TRBJ2-2	TGTGCCAGCAGCTTAGGGGACAGGGGGAACACCGGGGAGCTGTTTTTT	CASSLGDRGNTGELFF
TRBV6-4	once	-	TRBJ2-3	TGTGCCAGCAGTGAACGAGGCGGGGGCCGGGGCACAGATACGCAGTATTTT	CASSERGGGRGTDTQYF
TRBV6-7	-	TRBD2	TRBJ2-2	TGTGCCAGCAGCCACGACCCAAGCGGGGGGAATCATACCGGGGAGCTGTTTTTT	CASSHDPSGGNHTGELFF
TRBV6-2/TRBV6-3	-	TRBD1	TRBJ2-7	TGTGCCAGCAGCCTATGGGACAGGGACTACGAGCAGTACTTC	CASSLWDRDYEQYF
TRBV6-2/TRBV6-3	few	-	TRBJ1-5	TGTGCCAGCAGTTGGACAGTGAATCAGCCCCAGCATTTT	CASSWTVNQPQHF
TRBV27	-	TRBD1	TRBJ2-3	TGTGCCAGCCCCGACAGGGGGAGAACAGATACGCAGTATTTT	CASPDRGRTDTQYF
TRBV6-5	-	-	TRBJ2-7	TGTGCCAGCAGTTACTCTCAACAGGGCCGCTACGAGCAGTACTTC	CASSYSQQGRYEQYF
TRBV18	-	TRBD2	TRBJ2-1	TGTGCCAGCTCACCCCTAGCGGGGGCCACCAATGAGCAGTTCTTC	CASSPLAGATNEQFF
TRBV18	-	-	TRBJ1-1	TGTGCCAGCTCACCACTACTGGGAGATGAAGCTTTCTTT	CASSPLLGDEAFF
TRBV5-1	-	-	TRBJ1-3	TGCGCCAGCAGCGCGGGGACTGCTGGAAACACCATATATTTT	CASSAGTAGNTIYF
TRBV10-3	-	-	TRBJ1-5	TGTGCCATCAGCCAGGATAGCAATCAGCCCCAGCATTTT	CAISQDSNQPQHF
TRBV9	-	TRBD2	TRBJ2-5	TGTGCCAGCAGCGAGAGCTTAGGGACTAGCGGGTGGGACCAAGAGACCCAGTACTTC	CASSESLGTSGWDQETQYF
TRBV7-6	-	TRBD1	TRBJ2-2	TGTGCCAGTGGGCCGCAGGGGGCGAACACCGGGGAGCTGTTTTTT	CASGPQGANTGELFF
TRBV11-2	-	TRBD2	TRBJ2-5	TGTGCCAGCGAGCGGGGGGGCCGTGAGACCCAGTACTTC	CASERGGRETQYF
TRBV5-4	once	TRBD2	TRBJ2-1	TGTGCCAGCAGTTCCGACTTCGGGGGGTTCAATGAGCAGTTCTTC	CASSSDFGGFNEQFF
TRBV21-1	-	-	TRBJ1-2	TGTGCCAGCAGCAACGGCAGGGAATGGGGCTATGGCTACACCTTC	CASSNGREWGYGYTF
TRBV12-3/TRBV12-4	-	-	TRBJ1-5	TGTGCCAGCAGTTTGGGCAGTATGGCCCAGCATTTT	CASSLGSMAQHF
TRBV15	once	-	TRBJ2-5	TGTGCCACCAGCAGAGTGGGCAGGGGCAGAGAGACCCAGTACTTC	CATSRVGRGRETQYF
TRBV9	-	-	TRBJ1-1	TGTGCCAGCAGTGCTTCGCGGGGAGGGATCACTGAAGCTTTCTTT	CASSASRGGITEAFF
TRBV19	once	TRBD1	TRBJ2-3	TGTGCCAGTAGTATAGGTTCGACAGGGGGATTGGAAGATACGCAGTATTTT	CASSIGSTGGLEDTQYF
TRBV28	-	TRBD1	TRBJ1-5	TGTGCCAGCAGCTCACCGGGACAGGGGGCCCAGCCCCAGCATTTT	CASSSPGQGAQPQHF
TRBV29-1	-	-	TRBJ2-3	TGCAGCGTGACACAAGCCGCTACGCAGTATTTT	CSVTQAATQYF
TRBV27	-	TRBD1	TRBJ1-2	TGTGCCAGCAGTCCGGACAGGGACTATGGCTACACCTTC	CASSPDRDYGYTF
TRBV7-8	-	TRBD2	TRBJ2-3	TGTGCCAGCAGCCCCCGACTAGCGACAGATACGCAGTATTTT	CASSPRLATDTQYF
TRBV24-1	-	TRBD2	TRBJ2-5	TGTGCCACCAGTGATGATAAACTTGGGGGGGTGGGCCAAGAGACCCAGTACTTC	CATSDDKLGGVGQETQYF
TRBV30	-	TRBD2	TRBJ2-5	TGTGCCTGTAGCGGGGGGTTAAAAGAGACCCAGTACTTC	CACSGGLKETQYF
TRBV6-2/TRBV6-3	-	-	TRBJ1-5	TGTGCCAGCAGCAACCGGATGGGCCAGCCCCAGCATTTT	CASSNRMGQPQHF
TRBV9	-	-	TRBJ2-5	TGTGCCAGCAGCGTAGGAGGGCCCGACCAAGAGACCCAGTACTTC	CASSVGGPDQETQYF
TRBV4-3	-	TRBD2	TRBJ2-1	TGCGCCAGCAGCCAAGATGCCCTAGCGGGGGGCGTCTCCTACAATGAGCAGTTCTTC	CASSQDALAGGVSYNEQFF
TRBV27	-	TRBD1	TRBJ1-6	TGTGCCAGCGGCCGAATGCCGGGACAGGGAGTTTCACCCCTCCACTTT	CASGRMPGQGVSPLHF